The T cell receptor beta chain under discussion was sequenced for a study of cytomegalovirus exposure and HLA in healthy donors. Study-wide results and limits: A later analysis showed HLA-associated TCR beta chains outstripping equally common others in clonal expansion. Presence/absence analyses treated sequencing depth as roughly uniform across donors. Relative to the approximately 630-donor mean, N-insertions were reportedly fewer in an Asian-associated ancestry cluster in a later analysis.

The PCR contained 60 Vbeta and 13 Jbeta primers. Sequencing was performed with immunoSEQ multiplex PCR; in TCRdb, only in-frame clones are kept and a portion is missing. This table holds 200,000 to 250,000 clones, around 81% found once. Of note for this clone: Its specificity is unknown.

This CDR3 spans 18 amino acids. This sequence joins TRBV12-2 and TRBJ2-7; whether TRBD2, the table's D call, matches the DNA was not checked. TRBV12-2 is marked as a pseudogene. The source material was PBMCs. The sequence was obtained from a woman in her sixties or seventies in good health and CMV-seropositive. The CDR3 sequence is CASRLLAGGPSCSYEQYF. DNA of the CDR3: TGTGCAAGTCGCTTACTAGCGGGAGGGCCTTCTTGTTCCTACGAGCAGTACTTC.